These 10 T cell receptor delta chains share one sample of origin, sequenced in a study of γδ T cells in repeated Plasmodium falciparum infection. TCRdb reran clone calling via CATT on the multiplex PCR reads. The repertoire has 80,000 to 95,000 delta-chain clones, almost 1.5% of them found once; the top ten carry approximately 10%. Flow sorting of PBMC yielded separate Vgamma9/Vdelta2+ and Vdelta2-negative gammadelta T cell populations for bulk repertoire analysis. The sample consisted of gamma-delta T cells from blood. Source of these receptors: a pool of human donors (malaria-infected and uninfected, not separated).

With regard to this clone: TCRdb's listed protein matches a much larger clone and diverges from this DNA's translation at residue 18, likely through a read error; the protein shown comes from the DNA. The chain employs TRDV3 and TRDJ2, with a possible D match to TRDD3 (8 bases). The CDR3 runs 22 residues. CDR1 is TVYSNPD and CDR2 is GDNSRS in the germline V gene (reference sequence). This CDR3 reads CALGPAFLLSLGGGCSTEQLFF. CDR3 sequence (DNA): TGTGCCTTAGGCCCAGCCTTCCTTCTTTCTCTAGGTGGGGGATGCTCTACAGAACAACTCTTCTTT.

Of note for this clone: The mismatch at residue 5 between this DNA's translation and the TCRdb protein of a much larger clone likely reflects a read error; the protein shown is translated from the DNA. V and J are TRDV1 and TRDJ2; 10 positions agree with TRDD3. V lost 3 bases and J lost 0; bases outside the gene matches: 16. Germline loops: CDR1 TSWWSYY, CDR2 QGS. CDR3 size: 21 residues. The DNA of the CDR3 is TGTGCTCTTGGGGAGCTTACGCTCCTACTGGGGGATCCAACTTTGACAGCACAACTCTTCTTT. Translation: CALGELTLLLGDPTLTAQLFF.

This clone was seen at least ten times. The protein recorded in TCRdb does not match the translated DNA at residue 4; the protein presented here comes from translating the DNA. V gene TRDV1 combines with J gene TRDJ1, with a weak D call TRDD3 (6 bases). The CDR3 length is 21 residues. Germline assignment: CDR1 TSWWSYY and CDR2 QGS. The CDR3 loop reads CALWEPHPVPGDLSVTDKLIF. The CDR3 nucleotides are TGTGCTCTTTGGGAACCCCATCCTGTCCCGGGGGACCTGTCCGTCACCGATAAACTCATCTTT.

This clone was seen at least ten times. This chain joins TRDV3 and TRDJ1, with 7 bases fitting TRDD3. CDR1 and CDR2 (germline): TVYSNPD, GDNSRS (reference sequence). The CDR3 covers 14 residues. With V trimmed by 2 bases and J by 7 bases, 13 bases remained unmatched. The CDR3 region has the DNA TGTGCCTTTTTCCGGGCGTACTGGGGAGGTAAACTCATCTTT. Translated, it gives CAFFRAYWGGKLIF.

This clone was seen ten or more times. The V call is TRDV1, the J call TRDJ2; 9 nucleotides align to TRDD3. CDR3 length: 20 residues. CDR1 is TSWWSYY and CDR2 is QGS in the germline V gene. Trimming cost V 1 base and J 1 base; bases outside gene matches: 13. For the CDR3, the DNA is TGTGCTCTTGGGGAACCACGGCTGGGGGATTCCGCCAATTTGACAGCACAACTCTTCTTT. Translating it yields CALGEPRLGDSANLTAQLFF.

This clone was detected a few times. TCRdb shows a much larger clone's protein in place of this DNA's translation, and the two differ at residue 10, likely through a read error; the protein shown is translated from the DNA. The chain combines TRDV2 with TRDJ1; 9 bases are shared with TRDD3. Assignment of the J gene here rests on matching the DNA to germline, because TCRdb gives none. The CDR3 loop spans 16 amino acids. Germline V gene lookup returns CDR1 GEAIGNYY and CDR2 EKD. V was pared by 3 bases and J by 1 base, with 8 bases of the junction left unmatched. The CDR3 here is CACDRTGGLPTDKLIF. DNA for the CDR3: TGTGCCTGTGACCGTACTGGGGGACTCCCCACCGATAAACTCATCTTT.

In the case of this clone: With only one base between it and a far larger clone, this is likely a read error. Other DNA sequences in this sample translate to the same CDR3. The gene calls are TRDV3 and TRDJ1, with 9 bases identical to TRDD3. This CDR3 region has 16 residues. Germline CDR1 reads TVYSNPD; CDR2 reads GDNSRS (reference sequence). CDR3 bases: TGTGCCTTTAGCGGAGGGGGATACTCCTACACAGATAAACTCATCTTT. It codes for CAFSGGGYSYTDKLIF.

The V gene was identified as TRDV2, while no J gene was called; TRDD3, the table's D call, was not compared with the DNA. Germline V lookup: CDR1 GEAIGNYY, CDR2 EKD. This CDR3 is built from 19 residues. CDR3 residues: CACDTVGILGDTDTDKPIF. CDR3 in DNA: TGTGCCTGTGACACCGTGGGAATACTGGGGGATACCGACACCGATAAACCCATCTTT.

This clone was recorded at least ten times. With a far larger clone one base away, a read error is the likely cause. Other DNA sequences of this sample code for an identical CDR3. The chain carries TRDV2 and TRDJ3; 10 bases align to TRDD3. Germline V gene lookup returns CDR1 GEAIGNYY and CDR2 EKD. The CDR3 has 19 amino acids. The CDR3 DNA reads as TGCGCCTGTGACACTGGGGGATTCGGGAGCTCCTGGGACACCCGACAGATGTTTTTC. Translated: CACDTGGFGSSWDTRQMFF.

This clone was seen a handful of times. The protein given by TCRdb reflects a much larger clone and differs at residue 11 from this DNA's translation, likely from a read error; the protein shown is the DNA's translation. The chain links TRDV2 to TRDJ1; the match to TRDD3 covers 9 bases. TCRdb does not report a J gene; here it was assigned by matching the DNA to germline references. The CDR3 totals 15 residues. Germline CDR1 reads GEAIGNYY; CDR2 reads EKD. V was clipped by 3 bases and J by 6 bases; unmatched bases: 10. This chain's CDR3 is CACDLLGDGTNKLIF. The CDR3 bases are TGTGCCTGTGACCTCCTGGGGGATGGGACCAATAAACTCATCTTT.